The 7 T cell receptor beta chains reported below all come from one sample, sequenced in a study of T cell responses to AZD1222 COVID-19 vaccine. Sequencing used immunoSEQ multiplex PCR; TCRdb keeps in-frame clones, though not all of them. The sample holds 80,000 or so clones, 90% seen once. The sequencing here drew on peripheral blood, taken on day 0 of AZD1222 vaccination. The source is an adult in good health.

The chain combines TRBV5-8 with TRBJ2-3; D unresolved. Trimming cost V 4 bases and J 4 bases, with 22 bases left between them. CDR3 length equals 17 residues. From germline, CDR1 is SGHTS and CDR2 YDEGEE. CDR3 residues: CASSPRVLVLKSDTQYF. For the CDR3, the DNA is TGTGCCAGCAGCCCCCGGGTCTTGGTTTTGAAGTCAGATACGCAGTATTTT.

This chain links TRBV7-9 with TRBJ1-1; D call uncertain. Germline assignment: CDR1 SEHNR and CDR2 FQNEAQ (reference sequence). The CDR3 has 14 residues. V lost 4 bases to trimming and J lost 3 bases, with 12 bases between them. The CDR3 is CASSSGQLDTEAFF. The CDR3 DNA follows: TGTGCCAGCAGCTCCGGGCAGCTCGACACTGAAGCTTTCTTT.

The V gene is TRBV10-3, the J gene TRBJ1-3, with D hard to call. Deletions cut 6 bases from V and 3 bases from J, with 12 bases between. Looked up from germline, CDR1 is ENHRY and CDR2 is SYGVKD. This CDR3 is built from 14 residues. CDR3 sequence: CAIRGSSGGNTIYF. In DNA, the CDR3 is TGTGCCATCAGGGGCAGCTCGGGTGGAAACACCATATATTTT.

V is TRBV11-2 and J is TRBJ1-1; possibly TRBD1 for D (5 bases). This CDR3 has 15 amino acids. The germline gives CDR1 SGHAT, CDR2 FQNNGV. Trimming stripped 1 base from V and 7 bases from J, with 16 bases between. CDR3: CASSLGSVGGHEAFF. The CDR3, as DNA: TGTGCCAGCAGCTTAGGTTCAGTTGGGGGTCATGAAGCTTTCTTT.

CDR3 coding DNA: TGTGCCAGCTCCAGAGTGGACAATCAGCCCCAGCATTTT. Translating gives CASSRVDNQPQHF. The chain combines TRBV6-5 with TRBJ1-5, with D hard to call. This CDR3 has 13 residues. Germline V gene sequence: CDR1 MNHEY, CDR2 SVGAGI. With 8 bases removed from V and 3 bases from J, the gap between germline ends came to 11 bases.

The rearrangement links TRBV27 to TRBJ1-2, with 7 nucleotides matching TRBD1. CDR1 MNHEY and CDR2 SMNVEV come from the germline V gene (reference sequence). The V segment lost 3 bases and the J segment 4 bases; nucleotides outside the gene matches: 2. The CDR3 sequence is 13 residues long. The CDR3 spells CASSFRGSYGYTF. The CDR3 region has the DNA TGTGCCAGCAGTTTCAGGGGGTCCTATGGCTACACCTTC.

The gene calls are TRBV27 and TRBJ1-5, with D perhaps matching TRBD1 (5 bases). Trimming stripped 3 bases from V and 2 bases from J, with 11 bases between. This CDR3 is 15 amino acids long. The germline V gene encodes CDR1 MNHEY and CDR2 SMNVEV (reference sequence). The CDR3 protein is CASSFSRVGNQPQHF. The CDR3 region has the DNA TGTGCCAGCAGTTTTTCCAGGGTTGGCAATCAGCCCCAGCATTTT.